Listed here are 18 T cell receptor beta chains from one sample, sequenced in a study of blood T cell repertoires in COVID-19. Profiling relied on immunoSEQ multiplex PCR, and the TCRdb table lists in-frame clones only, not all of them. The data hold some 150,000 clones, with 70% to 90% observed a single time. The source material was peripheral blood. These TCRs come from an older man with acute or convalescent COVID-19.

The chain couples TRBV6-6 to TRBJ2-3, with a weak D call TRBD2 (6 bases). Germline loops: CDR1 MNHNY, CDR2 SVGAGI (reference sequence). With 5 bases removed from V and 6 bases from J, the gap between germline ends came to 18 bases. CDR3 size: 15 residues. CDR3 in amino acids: CASSRSGTLLDTQYF. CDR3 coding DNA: TGTGCCAGCAGTCGCTCCGGGACTCTTCTTGATACGCAGTATTTT.

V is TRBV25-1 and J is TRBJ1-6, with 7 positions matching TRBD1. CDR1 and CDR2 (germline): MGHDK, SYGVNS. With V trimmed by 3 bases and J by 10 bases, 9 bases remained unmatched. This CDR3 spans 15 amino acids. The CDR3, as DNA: TGTGCCAGCAGTGATCGGACAGGAGAAGGATCACCCCTCCACTTT. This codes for CASSDRTGEGSPLHF.

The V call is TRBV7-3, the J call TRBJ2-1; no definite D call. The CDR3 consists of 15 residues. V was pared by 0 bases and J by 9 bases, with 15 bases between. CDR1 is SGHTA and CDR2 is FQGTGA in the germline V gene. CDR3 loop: CASSLTRPPFGEQFF. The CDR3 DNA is TGTGCCAGCAGCTTAACACGTCCTCCCTTCGGTGAGCAGTTCTTC.

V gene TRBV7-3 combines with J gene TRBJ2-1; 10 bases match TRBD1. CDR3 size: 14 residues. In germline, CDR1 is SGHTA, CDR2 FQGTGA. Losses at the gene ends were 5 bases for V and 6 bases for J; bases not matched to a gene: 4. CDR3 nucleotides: TGTGCCAGCAGCGGGACAGGGGAGGGCAATGAGCAGTTCTTC. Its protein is CASSGTGEGNEQFF.

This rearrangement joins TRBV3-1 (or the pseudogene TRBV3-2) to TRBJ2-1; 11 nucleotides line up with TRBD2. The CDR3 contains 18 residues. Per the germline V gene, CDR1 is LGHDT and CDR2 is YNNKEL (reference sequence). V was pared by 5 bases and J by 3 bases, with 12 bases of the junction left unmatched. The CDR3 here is CASSVLGTSGGYYNEQFF. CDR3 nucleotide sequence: TGTGCCAGCAGCGTCCTCGGGACTAGCGGAGGTTACTACAATGAGCAGTTCTTC.

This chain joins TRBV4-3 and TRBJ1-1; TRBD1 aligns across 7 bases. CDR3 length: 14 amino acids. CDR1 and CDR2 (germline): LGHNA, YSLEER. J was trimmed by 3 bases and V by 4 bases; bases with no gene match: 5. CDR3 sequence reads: CASSPGDRDTEAFF. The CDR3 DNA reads TGCGCCAGCAGCCCAGGAGACAGGGACACTGAAGCTTTCTTT.

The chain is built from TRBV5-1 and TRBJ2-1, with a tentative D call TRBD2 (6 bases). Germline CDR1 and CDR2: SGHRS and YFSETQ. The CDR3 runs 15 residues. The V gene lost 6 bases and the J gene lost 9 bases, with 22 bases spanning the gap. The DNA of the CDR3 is TGCGCCAGCACCCTAACTAGCCCTGGATATAGTGAGCAGTTCTTC. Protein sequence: CASTLTSPGYSEQFF. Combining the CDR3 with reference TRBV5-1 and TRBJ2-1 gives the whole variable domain KAGVTQTPRYLIKTRGQQVTLSCSPISGHRSVSWYQQTPGQGLQFLFEYFSETQRNKGNFPGRFSGRQFSNSRSEMNVSTLELGDSALYLCASTLTSPGYSEQFFGPGTRLTVL.

CDR3 amino acids: CASSLGGRVKTQYF. In DNA, the CDR3 is TGCGCCAGCAGCTTGGGCGGGAGAGTCAAGACCCAGTACTTC. The V gene is TRBV5-1, the J gene TRBJ2-5, with 7 bases matching TRBD2. The CDR3 has 14 amino acids. V lost 0 bases and J lost 6; bases outside the gene matches: 5. Germline V gene data show CDR1 as SGHRS and CDR2 as YFSETQ.

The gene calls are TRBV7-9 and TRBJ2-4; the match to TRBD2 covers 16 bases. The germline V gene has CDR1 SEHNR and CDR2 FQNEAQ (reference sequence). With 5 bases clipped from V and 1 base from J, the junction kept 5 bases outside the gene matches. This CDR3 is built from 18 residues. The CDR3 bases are TGTGCCAGCAGCGGGACTAGCGGGAGGGAAAGGGCCAAAAACATTCAGTACTTC. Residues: CASSGTSGRERAKNIQYF.

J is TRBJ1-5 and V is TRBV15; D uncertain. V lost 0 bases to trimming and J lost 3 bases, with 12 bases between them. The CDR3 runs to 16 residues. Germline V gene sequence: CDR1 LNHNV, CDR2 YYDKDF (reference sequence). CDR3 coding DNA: TGTGCCACCAGCAGAGATTGGACGGGGAACAATCAGCCCCAGCATTTT. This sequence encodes CATSRDWTGNNQPQHF.

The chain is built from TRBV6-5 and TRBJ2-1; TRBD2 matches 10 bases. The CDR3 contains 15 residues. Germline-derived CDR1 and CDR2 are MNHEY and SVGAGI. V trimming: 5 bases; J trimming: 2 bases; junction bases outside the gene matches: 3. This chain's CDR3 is CASSLAGAPYNEQFF. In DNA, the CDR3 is TGTGCCAGCAGTCTAGCGGGAGCCCCCTACAATGAGCAGTTCTTC.

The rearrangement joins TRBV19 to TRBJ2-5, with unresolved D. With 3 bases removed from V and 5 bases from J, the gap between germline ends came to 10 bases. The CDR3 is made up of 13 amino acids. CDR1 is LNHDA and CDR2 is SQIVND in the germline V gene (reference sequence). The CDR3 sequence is CASSITASETQYF. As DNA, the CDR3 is TGTGCCAGTAGTATTACTGCTTCTGAGACCCAGTACTTC.

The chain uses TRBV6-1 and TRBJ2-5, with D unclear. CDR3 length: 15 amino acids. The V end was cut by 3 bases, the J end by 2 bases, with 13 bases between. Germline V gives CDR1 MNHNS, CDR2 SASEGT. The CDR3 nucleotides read TGTGCCAGCAGTGAGTTCCAGATTACGCAAGAGACCCAGTACTTC. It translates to CASSEFQITQETQYF.

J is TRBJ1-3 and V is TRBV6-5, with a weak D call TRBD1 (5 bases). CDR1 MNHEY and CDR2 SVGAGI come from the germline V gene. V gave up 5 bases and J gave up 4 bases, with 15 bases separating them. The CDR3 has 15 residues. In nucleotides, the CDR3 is TGTGCCAGCAGTCAGACAGTCTCGGAAGGAAACACCATATATTTT. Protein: CASSQTVSEGNTIYF.

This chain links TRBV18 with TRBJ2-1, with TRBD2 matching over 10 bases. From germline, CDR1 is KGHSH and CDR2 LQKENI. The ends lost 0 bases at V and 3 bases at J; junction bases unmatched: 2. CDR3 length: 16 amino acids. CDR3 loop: CASSPPSSGGYNEQFF. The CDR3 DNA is TGTGCCAGCTCACCACCTTCTAGCGGGGGCTACAATGAGCAGTTCTTC.

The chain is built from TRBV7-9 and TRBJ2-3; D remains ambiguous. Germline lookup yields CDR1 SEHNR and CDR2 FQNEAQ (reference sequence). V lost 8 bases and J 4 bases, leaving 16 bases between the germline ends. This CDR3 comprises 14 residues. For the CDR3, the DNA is TGTGCCAGCGGTTCCCGCGTAATCCCAGATACGCAGTATTTT. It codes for CASGSRVIPDTQYF. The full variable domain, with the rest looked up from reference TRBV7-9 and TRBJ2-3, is DTGVSQNPRHKITKRGQNVTFRCDPISEHNRLYWYRQTLGQGPEFLTYFQNEAQLEKSRLLSDRFSAERPKGSFSTLEIQRTEQGDSAMYLCASGSRVIPDTQYFGPGTRLTVL.

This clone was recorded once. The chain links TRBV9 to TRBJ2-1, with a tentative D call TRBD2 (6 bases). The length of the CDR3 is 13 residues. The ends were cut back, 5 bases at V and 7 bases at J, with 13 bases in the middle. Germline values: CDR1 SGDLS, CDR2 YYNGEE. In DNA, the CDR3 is TGTGCCAGCAGTCAGATGGGGAGGAATGAGCAGTTCTTC. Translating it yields CASSQMGRNEQFF.

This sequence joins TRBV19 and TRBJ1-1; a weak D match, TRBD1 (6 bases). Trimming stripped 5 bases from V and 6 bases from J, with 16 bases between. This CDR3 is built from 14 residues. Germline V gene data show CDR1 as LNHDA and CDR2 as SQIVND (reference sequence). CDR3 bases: TGTGCCAGTAGTGAACAGGGAGACGGGGCTGAAGCTTTCTTT. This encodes CASSEQGDGAEAFF.